These 30 T cell receptor beta chains came from one sample sequenced in a study of cytomegalovirus exposure and HLA in healthy donors (dated by TCRdb to the late 2010s). Libraries were constructed by the immunoSEQ multiplex PCR assay. As stored in TCRdb, this immuneACCESS dataset retains in-frame rearrangements with V and J assigned. A fraction of the clones does not appear; measured against another copy, unresolved V genes explain less than half of the discrepancy, and the remainder lacks a known reason. For this sample there are 120,000 or so clones; nearly 90% appear just once. The ten largest clones add up to approximately 1.1% of the sample. Sequenced sample: PBMCs. The receptor source for this set is a woman younger than 35 in good health and CMV-seronegative.

The V gene is TRBV19, the J gene TRBJ2-1, with 7 nucleotides matching TRBD1. Per germline, CDR1 LNHDA and CDR2 SQIVND (reference sequence). This CDR3 spans 13 amino acids. The trim removed 3 bases at V and 6 bases at J, leaving 2 bases unmatched. The DNA for the CDR3 is TGTGCCAGTAGTATCTCAGGGGGCAATGAGCAGTTCTTC. Its protein product is CASSISGGNEQFF.

This clone has just one count. The gene calls are TRBV7-2 and TRBJ1-4; D not certain. The CDR3 spans 13 residues. The V end was cut by 1 base, the J end by 11 bases, with 11 bases between. CDR1 SGHTA and CDR2 FQGNSA come from the germline V gene. As DNA, the CDR3 is TGTGCCAGCAGCTTAGGGGCATTTCGGAAACTGTTTTTT. This translates into CASSLGAFRKLFF.

The rearrangement joins TRBV28 to TRBJ1-1, with D possibly matching TRBD1 (5 bases). From germline, CDR1 is MDHEN and CDR2 SYDVKM. The CDR3 length is 14 residues. Trimming cost V 5 bases and J 8 bases, with 18 bases left between them. CDR3 bases: TGTGCCAGCAGTCACGGCGGGGCAGGGCAGGAAGCTTTCTTT. Amino acids: CASSHGGAGQEAFF. The full variable domain, completed using reference TRBV28 and TRBJ1-1, is DVKVTQSSRYLVKRTGEKVFLECVQDMDHENMFWYRQDPGLGLRLIYFSYDVKMKEKGDIPEGYSVSREKKERFSLILESASTNQTSMYLCASSHGGAGQEAFFGQGTRLTVV.

The chain combines TRBV29-1 with TRBJ2-2; D is undetermined. The V end was cut by 3 bases, the J end by 7 bases, with 9 bases between. Per germline, CDR1 SQVTM and CDR2 ANQGSEA. CDR3 length equals 12 residues. CDR3 protein: CSVEGPGGELFF. CDR3 nucleotide sequence: TGCAGCGTTGAGGGCCCCGGCGGGGAGCTGTTTTTT.

In this sample, this clone turned up a few times. The rearrangement links TRBV30 to TRBJ1-1, with D unresolved. V dropped 5 bases and J dropped 0 bases, with 10 bases sitting between them. CDR1 is GTSNPN, CDR2 SVGIG, per germline (reference sequence). The CDR3 is 13 residues long. The CDR3 DNA sequence: TGTGCCTGGGCTACGGAGCTGAACACTGAAGCTTTCTTT. This encodes CAWATELNTEAFF.

The rearrangement links TRBV6-1 to TRBJ1-4; 8 nucleotides match TRBD1. The length of the CDR3 is 15 residues. J lost 4 bases, V lost 5 bases, and 6 bases had no gene match. Germline CDR1 is MNHNS and CDR2 is SASEGT. In DNA, the CDR3 is TGTGCCAGCAGTCGGGGGACAGGCAGTAATGAAAAACTGTTTTTT. It codes for CASSRGTGSNEKLFF.

This clone came up a few times. The chain couples TRBV18 to TRBJ1-2; unclear D gene. V was cut by 3 bases and J by 4 bases, with 6 bases left in between. CDR3 length: 12 amino acids. CDR1 KGHSH and CDR2 LQKENI come from the germline V gene. The CDR3 DNA is TGTGCCAGCTCACCGGCCTCCTATGGCTACACCTTC. Encoded protein: CASSPASYGYTF.

The chain joins TRBV28 to TRBJ1-3, with D possibly TRBD1 on 6 matching bases. The germline V and J ends were trimmed by 8 bases and 4 bases, with 15 bases remaining between them. CDR3 size: 14 residues. The V gene's germline CDR1 is MDHEN and CDR2 SYDVKM. For the CDR3, the DNA is TGTGCCAGCCGGCGAGGACAGAGAGGAAACACCATATATTTT. Encoded protein: CASRRGQRGNTIYF.

V usage is TRBV28 and J usage is TRBJ1-4; TRBD1 might be the D (5 bases). With 5 bases removed from V and 5 bases from J, the gap between germline ends came to 15 bases. Germline V gene sequence: CDR1 MDHEN, CDR2 SYDVKM. This CDR3 has 15 amino acids. The CDR3 region is CASSAVWGGNEKLFF. In nucleotides, the CDR3 is TGTGCCAGCAGTGCCGTATGGGGGGGGAATGAAAAACTGTTTTTT. Drawing the rest from reference TRBV28 and TRBJ1-4, the complete variable domain is DVKVTQSSRYLVKRTGEKVFLECVQDMDHENMFWYRQDPGLGLRLIYFSYDVKMKEKGDIPEGYSVSREKKERFSLILESASTNQTSMYLCASSAVWGGNEKLFFGSGTQLSVL.

This clone was counted only a few times. The V and J genes are TRBV7-2 and TRBJ2-3, with 11 nucleotides matching TRBD2. CDR1 is SGHTA, CDR2 FQGNSA, per germline. The CDR3 is 14 residues long. V trimming: 1 base; J trimming: 9 bases; junction bases outside the gene matches: 3. CDR3 sequence (DNA): TGTGCCAGCAGCTTAGGGCCTAGCGGGAGGACGCAGTATTTT. Protein product: CASSLGPSGRTQYF.

The genes are TRBV7-8 and TRBJ1-1, with D possibly TRBD1 on 6 matching bases. Trimming took off 3 bases at V and 1 base at J, with 18 bases between the two ends. CDR1 is SGHVS, CDR2 FQNEAQ, per germline. The CDR3 is made up of 17 amino acids. CDR3 coding DNA: TGTGCCAGCAGCTTCCGGGACATCTCTCCCCAGAACACTGAAGCTTTCTTT. Its translation: CASSFRDISPQNTEAFF.

V gene TRBV19 combines with J gene TRBJ1-1; no firm D call. CDR1 is LNHDA and CDR2 is SQIVND in the germline V gene (reference sequence). The CDR3 extends over 11 amino acids. The V gene lost 5 bases and the J gene lost 1 base, with 2 bases spanning the gap. This CDR3 is CASSQNTEAFF. For the CDR3, the DNA is TGTGCCAGTAGTCAGAACACTGAAGCTTTCTTT.

CDR3 residues: CASSQARGPSYNEQFF. The CDR3 DNA reads TGTGCCAGCAGCCAAGCAAGAGGGCCATCCTACAATGAGCAGTTCTTC. This rearrangement joins TRBV14 to TRBJ2-1; D is perhaps TRBD2 (5 bases). Germline V gene data show CDR1 as SGHDN and CDR2 as FVKESK. The V and J ends lost 1 base and 1 base respectively, with 11 bases between them. This CDR3 region has 16 residues.

This chain uses TRBV2 with TRBJ2-3; 13 bases align to TRBD2. The CDR3 sequence is 14 residues long. V was clipped by 11 bases and J by 7 bases; unmatched bases: 9. Germline lookup yields CDR1 SNHLY and CDR2 FYNNEI. CDR3 loop: CAGRDGTSGNTQYF. CDR3 in DNA: TGTGCCGGGCGGGATGGGACTAGCGGGAATACGCAGTATTTT.

V is TRBV6-5 and J is TRBJ2-7; TRBD2 might be the D (6 bases). The germline gives CDR1 MNHEY, CDR2 SVGAGI. Deletions cut 11 bases from V and 2 bases from J, with 16 bases between. The CDR3 spans 13 residues. The CDR3 here is CAATEDYTYEQYF. The CDR3 DNA reads as TGTGCCGCCACTGAGGACTACACCTACGAGCAGTACTTC.

The rearrangement uses TRBV30 and TRBJ2-7; tentative D call: TRBD2 (6 bases). The CDR3 runs 14 residues. CDR1 is GTSNPN, CDR2 SVGIG, per germline (reference sequence). V was pared by 0 bases and J by 7 bases, with 16 bases between. Here the CDR3 DNA reads TGTGCCTGGAGTGTTGGTAGCGGCCAGGGAGAGCAGTACTTC. Translated, it gives CAWSVGSGQGEQYF. Full variable domain (missing parts from reference TRBV30 and TRBJ2-7): SQTIHQWPATLVQPVGSPLSLECTVEGTSNPNLYWYRQAAGRGLQLLFYSVGIGQISSEVPQNLSASRPQDRQFILSSKKLLLSDSGFYLCAWSVGSGQGEQYFGPGTRLTVT.

V usage is TRBV27 and J usage is TRBJ2-1; maybe TRBD2 (6 bases). The CDR3 runs 15 residues. Trimming removed 3 bases from V and 0 bases from J, with 9 bases in between. Germline V gene data show CDR1 as MNHEY and CDR2 as SMNVEV (reference sequence). CDR3 loop: CASSFLANSYNEQFF. Written as DNA, the CDR3 is TGTGCCAGCAGTTTTCTAGCGAACTCCTACAATGAGCAGTTCTTC.

The V gene is TRBV19, the J gene TRBJ1-5, with 8 positions matching TRBD1. Germline lookup yields CDR1 LNHDA and CDR2 SQIVND (reference sequence). After removal of 4 bases from V and 7 bases from J, the junction contained 6 bases not matched to a gene. There are 14 residues in the CDR3. This chain's CDR3 is CASSTTGVGQPQHF. CDR3 nucleotide sequence: TGTGCCAGTAGTACGACAGGGGTTGGGCAGCCCCAGCATTTT.

This clone was seen once. The rearrangement links TRBV27 to TRBJ1-6, with D tentatively TRBD1 (5 bases). Trimming left V 3 bases short and J 9 bases short, with 21 bases between. Per germline, CDR1 MNHEY and CDR2 SMNVEV (reference sequence). CDR3 size: 17 residues. The CDR3 loop reads CASSFLVGGPRGSPLHF. The CDR3 nucleotides are TGTGCCAGCAGTTTTCTAGTGGGGGGTCCGCGCGGTTCACCCCTCCACTTT.

This clone was seen only a few times. Other DNA sequences in this specimen translate into the identical CDR3. The chain recombines TRBV28 with TRBJ1-6; the D is unclear. V lost 7 bases, J lost 0 bases, and 7 bases lay in between. The CDR3 spans 14 residues. The germline V gene has CDR1 MDHEN and CDR2 SYDVKM. The CDR3 DNA follows: TGTGCCAGCACGGTGAGCTCCTATAATTCACCCCTCCACTTT. Amino acids: CASTVSSYNSPLHF.

The V gene is TRBV11-3, the J gene TRBJ2-3; tentative D call: TRBD2 (5 bases). The V and J ends lost 1 base and 6 bases respectively, with 14 bases between them. This CDR3 comprises 15 residues. Germline V CDR1 and CDR2: SGHNT, YENEEA. The DNA for the CDR3 is TGTGCCAGCAGCTTAGGATCAAGCGGCTCGGATACGCAGTATTTT. Translating it yields CASSLGSSGSDTQYF.

This chain uses TRBV19 with TRBJ1-1, with 9 nucleotides matching TRBD1. The junction had 5 bases not matched to a gene; V was cut back by 7 bases and J by 2 bases. In germline, CDR1 is LNHDA, CDR2 SQIVND (reference sequence). This CDR3 is 14 amino acids long. The CDR3 DNA follows: TGTGCCAGTATTATGGACAGGGGCAACACTGAAGCTTTCTTT. It translates to CASIMDRGNTEAFF. The full variable domain, with the rest looked up from reference TRBV19 and TRBJ1-1, is DGGITQSPKYLFRKEGQNVTLSCEQNLNHDAMYWYRQDPGQGLRLIYYSQIVNDFQKGDIAEGYSVSREKKESFPLTVTSAQKNPTAFYLCASIMDRGNTEAFFGQGTRLTVV.

This chain uses TRBV7-7 with TRBJ2-2, with a possible D match to TRBD1 (6 bases). The CDR3 is 13 residues long. The V end was cut by 2 bases, the J end by 6 bases, with 7 bases between. Germline V CDR1 and CDR2: SSHAT, FNYEAQ (reference sequence). In nucleotides, the CDR3 is TGTGCCAGCAGCTTATCAGGGGCCGGGGAGCTGTTTTTT. It is translated as CASSLSGAGELFF.

The table lists this clone with a count of one. The chain employs TRBV11-3 and TRBJ1-1; TRBD1 might be the D (6 bases). V shed 4 bases and J shed 4 bases, with 10 bases lying between them. Germline CDR1 SGHNT, CDR2 YENEEA. There are 13 residues in the CDR3. CDR3 nucleotide sequence: TGTGCCAGCAGCTCGGACAGAACCACTGAAGCTTTCTTT. It specifies CASSSDRTTEAFF.

The V and J genes are TRBV29-1 and TRBJ2-5; 8 nucleotides line up with TRBD1. Per the germline V gene, CDR1 is SQVTM and CDR2 is ANQGSEA. This CDR3 comprises 15 residues. V lost 6 bases and J lost 5; bases outside the gene matches: 14. In nucleotides, the CDR3 is TGCAGCGTCCCTGGACAGGGAATCTCTGTGGAGACCCAGTACTTC. Its protein is CSVPGQGISVETQYF. The full variable domain, rest sourced from reference TRBV29-1 and TRBJ2-5, is SAVISQKPSRDICQRGTSLTIQCQVDSQVTMMFWYRQQPGQSLTLIATANQGSEATYESGFVIDKFPISRPNLTFSTLTVSNMSPEDSSIYLCSVPGQGISVETQYFGPGTRLLVL.

This chain uses TRBV5-1 with TRBJ2-1, with D maybe TRBD2 (6 bases). V was shortened by 6 bases and J by 8 bases, with 18 bases between the two germline ends. Germline values: CDR1 SGHRS, CDR2 YFSETQ. The length of the CDR3 is 14 residues. The CDR3 nucleotides read TGCGCCAGCATCTCTGGGACTGTGGGCCATGAGCAGTTCTTC. Translated, it gives CASISGTVGHEQFF.

CDR3 nucleotides: TGTGCCTGGAGTGTAAGCCGGACAGCTCTCTATAGCAATCAGCCCCAGCATTTT. Residues: CAWSVSRTALYSNQPQHF. The chain has TRBV30 and TRBJ1-5; D is perhaps TRBD1 (6 bases). CDR1 GTSNPN and CDR2 SVGIG come from the germline V gene (reference sequence). The CDR3 loop spans 18 amino acids. Trimming left V 0 bases short and J 0 bases short, with 18 bases between.

The chain carries TRBV2 and TRBJ1-3; D perhaps matches TRBD1 (6 bases). Germline V gene lookup returns CDR1 SNHLY and CDR2 FYNNEI. V was trimmed by 4 bases and J by 5 bases, leaving 15 bases between them. This CDR3 is built from 15 residues. The DNA of the CDR3 is TGTGCCAGCAGTGCAGCAGGGGTTTTAAGAAACACCATATATTTT. Its protein is CASSAAGVLRNTIYF.

The J gene is TRBJ2-1, the V gene TRBV5-6, with D unclear. Germline loops: CDR1 SGHDT, CDR2 YYEEEE. This CDR3 has 12 amino acids. The V and J ends lost 0 bases and 7 bases respectively, with 5 bases between them. The CDR3 spells CASSLGQNEQFF. In DNA form, the CDR3 reads TGTGCCAGCAGCTTGGGCCAGAATGAGCAGTTCTTC.

This clone was seen more than once but under ten times. Because it lacks the conserved phenylalanine or tryptophan at the end, this CDR3 is likely a read error. No DNA is shown, since the ends of the CDR3 on it are uncertain; the CDR3 is the one TCRdb lists. The chain is built from TRBV6-4 and TRBJ2-7; TRBD1, the table's D call, was not compared with the DNA. Germline V gene lookup returns CDR1 MRHNA and CDR2 SNTAGT. The CDR3 region is 9 residues in length, termini included. The CDR3 sequence is CASSDWADN.